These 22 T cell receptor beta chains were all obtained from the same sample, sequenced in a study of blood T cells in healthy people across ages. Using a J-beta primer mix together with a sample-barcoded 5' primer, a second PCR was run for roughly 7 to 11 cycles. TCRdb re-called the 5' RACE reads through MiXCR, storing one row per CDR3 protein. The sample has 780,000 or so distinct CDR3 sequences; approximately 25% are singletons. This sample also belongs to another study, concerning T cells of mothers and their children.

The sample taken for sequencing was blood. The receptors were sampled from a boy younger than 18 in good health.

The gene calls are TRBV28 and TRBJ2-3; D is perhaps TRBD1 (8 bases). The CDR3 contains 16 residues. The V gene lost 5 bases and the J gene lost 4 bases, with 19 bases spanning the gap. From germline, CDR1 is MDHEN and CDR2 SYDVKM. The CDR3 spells CASSRSRTGRADTQYF. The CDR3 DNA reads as TGTGCCAGCAGTAGATCCCGGACAGGGAGGGCAGATACGCAGTATTTT.

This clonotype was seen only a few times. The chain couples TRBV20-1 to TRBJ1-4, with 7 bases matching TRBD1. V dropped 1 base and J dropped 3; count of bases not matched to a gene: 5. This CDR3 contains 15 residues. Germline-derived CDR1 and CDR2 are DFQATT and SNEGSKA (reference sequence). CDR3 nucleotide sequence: TGCAGTGCTAGAGGCGGAACAGGGGCTAATGAAAAACTGTTTTTT. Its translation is CSARGGTGANEKLFF.

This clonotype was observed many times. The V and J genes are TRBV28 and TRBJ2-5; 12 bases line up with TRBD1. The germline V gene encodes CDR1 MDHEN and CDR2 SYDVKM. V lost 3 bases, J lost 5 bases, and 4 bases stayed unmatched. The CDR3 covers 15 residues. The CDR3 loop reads CASSLGQGALETQYF. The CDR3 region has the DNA TGTGCCAGCAGTTTGGGACAGGGGGCTCTTGAGACCCAGTACTTC.

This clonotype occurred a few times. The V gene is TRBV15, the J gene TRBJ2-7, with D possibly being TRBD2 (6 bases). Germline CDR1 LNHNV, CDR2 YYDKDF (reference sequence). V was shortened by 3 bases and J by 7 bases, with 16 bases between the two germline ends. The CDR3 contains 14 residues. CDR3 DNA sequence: TGTGCCACCAGCAGTAGACTAGGGCGGGGTGAGCAGTACTTC. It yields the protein CATSSRLGRGEQYF. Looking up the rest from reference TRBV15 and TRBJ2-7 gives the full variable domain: DAMVIQNPRYQVTQFGKPVTLSCSQTLNHNVMYWYQQKSSQAPKLLFHYYDKDFNNEADTPDNFQSRRPNTSFCFLDIRSPGLGDTAMYLCATSSRLGRGEQYFGPGTRLTVT.

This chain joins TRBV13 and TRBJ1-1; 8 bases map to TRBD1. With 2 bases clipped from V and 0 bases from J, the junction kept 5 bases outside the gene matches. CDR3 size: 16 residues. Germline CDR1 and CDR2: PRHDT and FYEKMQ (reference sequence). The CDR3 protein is CASSLSTGGVNTEAFF. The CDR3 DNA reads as TGTGCCAGCAGCTTAAGTACAGGGGGGGTGAACACTGAAGCTTTCTTT.

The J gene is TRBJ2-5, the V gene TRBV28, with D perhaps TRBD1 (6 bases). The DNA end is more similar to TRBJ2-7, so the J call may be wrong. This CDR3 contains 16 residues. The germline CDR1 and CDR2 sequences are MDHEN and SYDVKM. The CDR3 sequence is CASSLQGTSKAYEQYF. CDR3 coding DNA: TGTGCCAGCAGTTTACAGGGGACGTCCAAAGCCTACGAGCAGTACTTC.

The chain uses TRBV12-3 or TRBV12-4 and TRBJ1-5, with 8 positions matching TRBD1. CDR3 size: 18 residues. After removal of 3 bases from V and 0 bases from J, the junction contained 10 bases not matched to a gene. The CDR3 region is CASSFSRGQGYSNQPQHF. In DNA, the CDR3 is TGTGCCAGCAGTTTCAGCCGAGGACAGGGTTATAGCAATCAGCCCCAGCATTTT.

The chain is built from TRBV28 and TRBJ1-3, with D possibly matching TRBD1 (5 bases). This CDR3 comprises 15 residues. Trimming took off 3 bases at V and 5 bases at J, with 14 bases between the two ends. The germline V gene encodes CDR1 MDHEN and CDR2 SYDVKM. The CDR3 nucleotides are TGTGCCAGCAGTTTGCAGCCAGGGCCTAGAAACACCATATATTTT. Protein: CASSLQPGPRNTIYF.

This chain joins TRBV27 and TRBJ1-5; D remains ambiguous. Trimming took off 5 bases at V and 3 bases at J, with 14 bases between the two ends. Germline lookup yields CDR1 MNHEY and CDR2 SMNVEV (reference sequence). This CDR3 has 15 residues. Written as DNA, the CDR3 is TGTGCCAGCAGTCCCCCAGGTTGGGACAATCAGCCCCAGCATTTT. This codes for CASSPPGWDNQPQHF.

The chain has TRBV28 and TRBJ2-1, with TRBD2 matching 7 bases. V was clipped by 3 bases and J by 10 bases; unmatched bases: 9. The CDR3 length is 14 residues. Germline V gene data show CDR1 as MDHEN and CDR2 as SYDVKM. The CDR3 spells CASSFAQAGVEQFF. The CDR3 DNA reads TGTGCCAGCAGTTTTGCACAGGCGGGGGTCGAGCAGTTCTTC.

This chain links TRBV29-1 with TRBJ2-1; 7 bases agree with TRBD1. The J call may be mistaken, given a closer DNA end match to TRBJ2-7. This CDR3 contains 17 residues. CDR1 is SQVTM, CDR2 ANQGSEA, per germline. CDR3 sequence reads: CSVEGAGTAPPPYEQYF. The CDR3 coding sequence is TGCAGCGTTGAAGGGGCCGGGACAGCACCGCCTCCCTACGAGCAGTACTTC.

CDR3 in amino acids: CASSPGGDGQPQHF. CDR3 DNA: TGTGCCAGCAGCCCCGGGGGGGACGGACAGCCCCAGCATTTT. The gene calls are TRBV7-9 and TRBJ1-5; maybe TRBD1 (5 bases). Trimming removed 5 bases at V and 7 bases at J, with 15 bases between. CDR1 SEHNR and CDR2 FQNEAQ come from the germline V gene (reference sequence). CDR3 length: 14 amino acids.

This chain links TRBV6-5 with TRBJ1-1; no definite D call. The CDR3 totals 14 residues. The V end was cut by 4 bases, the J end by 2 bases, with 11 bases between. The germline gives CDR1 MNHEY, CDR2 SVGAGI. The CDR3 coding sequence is TGTGCCAGCAGTTCCCTTTCTTCTAACACTGAAGCTTTCTTT. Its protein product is CASSSLSSNTEAFF.

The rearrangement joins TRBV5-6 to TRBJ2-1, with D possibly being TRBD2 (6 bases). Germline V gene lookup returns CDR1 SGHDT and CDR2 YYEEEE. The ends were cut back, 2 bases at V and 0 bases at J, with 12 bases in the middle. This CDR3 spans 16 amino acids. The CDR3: CASSLRLASSYNEQFF. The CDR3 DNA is TGTGCCAGCAGCTTACGGCTAGCGAGCTCCTACAATGAGCAGTTCTTC.

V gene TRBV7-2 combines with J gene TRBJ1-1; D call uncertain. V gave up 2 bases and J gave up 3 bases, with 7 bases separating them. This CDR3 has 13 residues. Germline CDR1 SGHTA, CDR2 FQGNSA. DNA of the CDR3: TGTGCCAGCAGCTTAACCTTGGACACTGAAGCTTTCTTT. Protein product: CASSLTLDTEAFF.

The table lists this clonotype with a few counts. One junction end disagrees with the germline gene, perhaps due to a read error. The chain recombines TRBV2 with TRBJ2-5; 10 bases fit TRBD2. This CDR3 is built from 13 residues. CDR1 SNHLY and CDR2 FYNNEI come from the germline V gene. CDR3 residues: CASSELSGREEFF. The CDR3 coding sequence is TGTGCCAGCAGTGAATTGAGCGGGAGGGAAGAGTTCTTC.

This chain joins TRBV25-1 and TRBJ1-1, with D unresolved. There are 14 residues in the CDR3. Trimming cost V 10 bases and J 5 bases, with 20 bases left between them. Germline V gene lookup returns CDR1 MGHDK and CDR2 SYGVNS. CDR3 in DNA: TGTGCCACCACGGTGGGTCTCTTTGGAACTGAAGCTTTCTTT. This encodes CATTVGLFGTEAFF.

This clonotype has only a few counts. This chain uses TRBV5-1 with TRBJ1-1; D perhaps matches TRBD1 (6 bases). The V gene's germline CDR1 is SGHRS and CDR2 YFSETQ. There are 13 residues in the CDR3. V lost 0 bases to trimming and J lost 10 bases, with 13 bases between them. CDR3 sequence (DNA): TGCGCCAGCAGCTTGGAGGGGGAGGGAGCAGCTTTCTTT. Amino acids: CASSLEGEGAAFF.

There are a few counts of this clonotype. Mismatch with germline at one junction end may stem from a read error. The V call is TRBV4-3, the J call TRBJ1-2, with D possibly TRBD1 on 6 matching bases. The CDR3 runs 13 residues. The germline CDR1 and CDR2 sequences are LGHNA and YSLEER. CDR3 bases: TGCGCTAGCAGCCAAGAGAGGGGGGAAGGCTACACCTTC. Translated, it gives CASSQERGEGYTF.

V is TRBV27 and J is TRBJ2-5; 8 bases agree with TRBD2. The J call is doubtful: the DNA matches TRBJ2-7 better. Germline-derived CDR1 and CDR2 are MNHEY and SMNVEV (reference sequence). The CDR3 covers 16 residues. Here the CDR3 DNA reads TGTGCCAGCAGTCCTTTACTAGCGGTAACCTCCTACGAGCAGTACTTC. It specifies CASSPLLAVTSYEQYF.

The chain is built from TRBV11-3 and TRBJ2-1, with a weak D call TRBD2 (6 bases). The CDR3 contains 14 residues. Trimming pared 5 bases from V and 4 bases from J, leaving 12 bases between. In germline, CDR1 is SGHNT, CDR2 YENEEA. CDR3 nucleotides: TGTGCCAGCAGCCCTGACGGGAGATACAATGAGCAGTTCTTC. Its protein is CASSPDGRYNEQFF.

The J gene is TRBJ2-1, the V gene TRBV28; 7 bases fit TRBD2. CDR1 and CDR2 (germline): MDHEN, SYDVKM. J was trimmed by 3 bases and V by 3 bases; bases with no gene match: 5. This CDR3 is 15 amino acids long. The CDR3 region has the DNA TGTGCCAGCAGTTTTGTGGCGGGAGACTACAATGAGCAGTTCTTC. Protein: CASSFVAGDYNEQFF.